A selection of T cell receptor beta chains follows, all from one sample in a study of cytomegalovirus exposure and HLA in healthy donors. Sequencing used immunoSEQ multiplex PCR; TCRdb keeps in-frame clones, though not all of them. The sample has approximately 54,000 clones, around nine tenths seen once. Material for sequencing was PBMCs. Receptors originate from a young woman in good health and CMV-seropositive. Both conserved end residues are part of each CDR3. Each record gives: clone size, V gene, J gene, D gene, CDR3 protein, CDR3 DNA. D genes are given only for firm matches. Size tells how often a clone was seen (once, few, many) or the class of an expanded clone, and some rows leave it out.

clone size: -
V gene: TRBV15
J gene: TRBJ2-5
D gene: TRBD2
CDR3 protein: CATSRPSGFQETQYF
CDR3 DNA: TGTGCCACCAGCAGGCCTAGCGGGTTTCAAGAGACCCAGTACTTC

clone size: -
V gene: TRBV29-1
J gene: TRBJ1-1
D gene: -
CDR3 protein: CSVGAYAGIGTEAFF
CDR3 DNA: TGCAGCGTTGGGGCCTATGCAGGGATAGGCACTGAAGCTTTCTTT

clone size: -
V gene: TRBV5-1
J gene: TRBJ1-1
D gene: TRBD1
CDR3 protein: CASSREGARGTEAFF
CDR3 DNA: TGCGCCAGCAGCAGAGAGGGGGCGAGAGGCACTGAAGCTTTCTTT

clone size: -
V gene: TRBV28
J gene: TRBJ2-2
D gene: TRBD2
CDR3 protein: CASSFDMTSGAGELFF
CDR3 DNA: TGTGCCAGCAGTTTCGATATGACTAGCGGGGCCGGGGAGCTGTTTTTT

clone size: -
V gene: TRBV14
J gene: TRBJ1-6
D gene: -
CDR3 protein: CASSQHGGAGNSPLHF
CDR3 DNA: TGTGCCAGCAGCCAACACGGGGGGGCCGGCAATTCACCCCTCCACTTT

clone size: -
V gene: TRBV11-3
J gene: TRBJ2-5
D gene: -
CDR3 protein: CASSFSGQETQYF
CDR3 DNA: TGTGCCAGCAGCTTTTCAGGGCAAGAGACCCAGTACTTC

clone size: -
V gene: TRBV7-3
J gene: TRBJ1-4
D gene: -
CDR3 protein: CASSRFSGQEGGAGEKLFF
CDR3 DNA: TGTGCCAGCAGCCGGTTTTCAGGGCAGGAAGGGGGAGCGGGGGAAAAACTGTTTTTT

clone size: -
V gene: TRBV19
J gene: TRBJ1-5
D gene: -
CDR3 protein: CASSRGLGGRNNQPQHF
CDR3 DNA: TGTGCCAGTAGTCGGGGCCTCGGAGGGCGAAATAATCAGCCCCAGCATTTT

clone size: -
V gene: TRBV7-7
J gene: TRBJ2-7
D gene: -
CDR3 protein: CASSLGYTYEQYF
CDR3 DNA: TGTGCTAGCAGCTTAGGGTACACCTACGAGCAGTACTTC

clone size: -
V gene: TRBV6-1
J gene: TRBJ1-2
D gene: -
CDR3 protein: CASSVGLDGYTF
CDR3 DNA: TGTGCCAGCAGTGTTGGACTAGACGGCTACACCTTC

clone size: -
V gene: TRBV5-1
J gene: TRBJ2-5
D gene: TRBD1
CDR3 protein: CASSSTGTEETQYF
CDR3 DNA: TGCGCCAGCAGTTCGACCGGGACAGAAGAGACCCAGTACTTC

clone size: -
V gene: TRBV7-9
J gene: TRBJ1-1
D gene: TRBD1
CDR3 protein: CASSLTRGPDTEAFF
CDR3 DNA: TGTGCCAGCAGCTTGACCAGGGGGCCGGACACTGAAGCTTTCTTT

clone size: -
V gene: TRBV28
J gene: TRBJ2-2
D gene: -
CDR3 protein: CASRLSGELFF
CDR3 DNA: TGTGCCAGCAGGCTCAGCGGGGAGCTGTTTTTT

clone size: -
V gene: TRBV7-2
J gene: TRBJ2-1
D gene: -
CDR3 protein: CASSLVVYSTVDHEQFF
CDR3 DNA: TGTGCCAGCAGCTTAGTCGTATACAGCACCGTCGATCATGAGCAGTTCTTC

clone size: once
V gene: TRBV5-4
J gene: TRBJ1-2
D gene: -
CDR3 protein: CASSLAGQPPGYTF
CDR3 DNA: TGTGCCAGCAGCTTGGCCGGACAGCCCCCGGGCTACACCTTC